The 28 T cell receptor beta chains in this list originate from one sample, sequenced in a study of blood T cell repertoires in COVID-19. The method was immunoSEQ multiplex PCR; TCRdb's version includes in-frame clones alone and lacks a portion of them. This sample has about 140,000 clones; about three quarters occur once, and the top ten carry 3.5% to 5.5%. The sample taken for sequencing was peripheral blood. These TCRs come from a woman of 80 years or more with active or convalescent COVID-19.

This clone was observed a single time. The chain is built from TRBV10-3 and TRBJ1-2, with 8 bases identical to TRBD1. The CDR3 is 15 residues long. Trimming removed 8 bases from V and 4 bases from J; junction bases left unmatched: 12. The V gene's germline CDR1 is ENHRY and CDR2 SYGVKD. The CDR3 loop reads CAIADPGQALYGYTF. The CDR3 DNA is TGTGCCATCGCGGACCCGGGACAGGCCCTCTATGGCTACACCTTC.

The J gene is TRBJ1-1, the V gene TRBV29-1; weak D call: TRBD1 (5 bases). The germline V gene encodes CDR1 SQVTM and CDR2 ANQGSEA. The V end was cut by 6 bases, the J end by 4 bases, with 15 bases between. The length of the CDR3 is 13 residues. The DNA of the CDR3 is TGCAGCGTGGATGGGCAGGGTATCACTGAAGCTTTCTTT. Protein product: CSVDGQGITEAFF.

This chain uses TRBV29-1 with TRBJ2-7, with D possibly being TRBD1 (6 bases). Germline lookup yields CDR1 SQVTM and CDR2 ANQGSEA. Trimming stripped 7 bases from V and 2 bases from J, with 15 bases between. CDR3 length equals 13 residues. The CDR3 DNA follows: TGCAGCGCCTTCTCCGGGACAACCTACGAGCAGTACTTC. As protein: CSAFSGTTYEQYF.

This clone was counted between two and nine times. The CDR3 sequence is CASSLEPGDYGYTF. The CDR3 DNA reads as TGCGCCAGCAGCTTGGAACCGGGTGACTATGGCTACACCTTC. The gene calls are TRBV5-1 and TRBJ1-2; D is ambiguous. CDR3 length: 14 amino acids. Trimming left V 0 bases short and J 3 bases short, with 9 bases between. Per germline, CDR1 SGHRS and CDR2 YFSETQ.

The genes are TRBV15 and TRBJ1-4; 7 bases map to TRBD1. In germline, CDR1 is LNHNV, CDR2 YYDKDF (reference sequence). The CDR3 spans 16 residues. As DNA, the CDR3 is TGTGCTGCGGGTGCAGGGGGAGTTACATTAGATGAAAAACTGTTTTTT. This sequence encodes CAAGAGGVTLDEKLFF. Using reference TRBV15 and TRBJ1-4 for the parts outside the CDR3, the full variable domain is DAMVIQNPRYQVTQFGKPVTLSCSQTLNHNVMYWYQQKSSQAPKLLFHYYDKDFNNEADTPDNFQSRRPNTSFCFLDIRSPGLGDTAMYLCAAGAGGVTLDEKLFFGSGTQLSVL.

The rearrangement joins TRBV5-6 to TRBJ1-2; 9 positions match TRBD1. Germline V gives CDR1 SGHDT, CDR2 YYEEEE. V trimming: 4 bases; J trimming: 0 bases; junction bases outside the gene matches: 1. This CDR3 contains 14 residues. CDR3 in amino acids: CASSRTGANYGYTF. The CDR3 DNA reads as TGTGCCAGCAGCCGGACAGGGGCTAACTATGGCTACACCTTC.

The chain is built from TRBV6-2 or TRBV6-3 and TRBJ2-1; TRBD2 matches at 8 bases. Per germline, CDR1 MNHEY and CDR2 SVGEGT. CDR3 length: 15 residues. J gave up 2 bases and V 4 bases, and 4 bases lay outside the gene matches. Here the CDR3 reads CASSFSGAPYNEQFF. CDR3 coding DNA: TGTGCCAGCAGTTTTAGCGGGGCACCCTACAATGAGCAGTTCTTC.

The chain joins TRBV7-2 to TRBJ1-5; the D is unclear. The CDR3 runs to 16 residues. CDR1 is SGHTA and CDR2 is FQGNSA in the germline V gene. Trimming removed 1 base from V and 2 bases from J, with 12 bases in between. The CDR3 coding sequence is TGTGCCAGCAGCTTAGGAGACGGAGTGGGCAATCAGCCCCAGCATTTT. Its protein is CASSLGDGVGNQPQHF. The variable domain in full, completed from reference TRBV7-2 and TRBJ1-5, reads GAGVSQSPSNKVTEKGKDVELRCDPISGHTALYWYRQSLGQGLEFLIYFQGNSAPDKSGLPSDRFSAERTGGSVSTLTIQRTQQEDSAVYLCASSLGDGVGNQPQHFGDGTRLSIL.

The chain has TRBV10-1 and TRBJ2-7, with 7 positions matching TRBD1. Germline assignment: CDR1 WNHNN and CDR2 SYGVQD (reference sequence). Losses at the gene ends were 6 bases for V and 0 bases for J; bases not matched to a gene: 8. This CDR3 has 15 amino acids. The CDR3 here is CASRKGASNSYEQYF. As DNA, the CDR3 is TGCGCCAGCAGAAAGGGGGCTTCCAACTCCTACGAGCAGTACTTC.

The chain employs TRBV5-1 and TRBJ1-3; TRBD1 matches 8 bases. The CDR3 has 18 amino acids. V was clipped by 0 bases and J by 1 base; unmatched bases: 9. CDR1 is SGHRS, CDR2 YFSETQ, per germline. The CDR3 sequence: CASSLGGAGGNSGNTIYF. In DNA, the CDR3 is TGCGCCAGCAGCTTGGGGGGCGCAGGGGGCAATTCTGGAAACACCATATATTTT.

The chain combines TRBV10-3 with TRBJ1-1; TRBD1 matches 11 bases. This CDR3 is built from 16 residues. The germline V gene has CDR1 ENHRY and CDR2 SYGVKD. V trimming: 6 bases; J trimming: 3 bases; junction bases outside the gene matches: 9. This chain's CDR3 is CAIRLDRGLLDTEAFF. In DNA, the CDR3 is TGTGCCATCAGATTGGACAGGGGGCTGTTGGACACTGAAGCTTTCTTT.

The CDR3 sequence is CASSQVSDSHMNTEAFF. The CDR3 DNA is TGTGCCAGCAGCCAAGTCTCGGACAGTCACATGAACACTGAAGCTTTCTTT. The chain carries TRBV3-1 (or the pseudogene TRBV3-2) and TRBJ1-1; D possibly corresponds to TRBD1 (6 bases). This CDR3 spans 17 amino acids. Germline V gene lookup returns CDR1 LGHDT and CDR2 YNNKEL (reference sequence). V lost 1 base and J 0 bases, leaving 15 bases between the germline ends.

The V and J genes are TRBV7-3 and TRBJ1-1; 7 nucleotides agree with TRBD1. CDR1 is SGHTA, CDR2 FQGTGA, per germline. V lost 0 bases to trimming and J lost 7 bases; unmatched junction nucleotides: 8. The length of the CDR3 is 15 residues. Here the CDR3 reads CASSLTGQAFHEAFF. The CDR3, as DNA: TGTGCCAGCAGCTTAACAGGACAGGCCTTTCATGAAGCTTTCTTT.

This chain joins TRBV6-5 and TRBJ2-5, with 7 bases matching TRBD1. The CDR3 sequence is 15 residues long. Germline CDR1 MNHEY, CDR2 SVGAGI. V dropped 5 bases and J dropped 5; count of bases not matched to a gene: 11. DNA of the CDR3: TGTGCCAGCAGTCAAACGAAAGGGGGCTCCGAGACCCAGTACTTC. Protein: CASSQTKGGSETQYF.

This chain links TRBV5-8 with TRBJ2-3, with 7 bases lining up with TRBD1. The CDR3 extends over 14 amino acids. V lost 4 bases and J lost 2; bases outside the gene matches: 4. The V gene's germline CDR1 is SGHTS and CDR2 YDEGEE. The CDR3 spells CASSPGQPTDTQYF. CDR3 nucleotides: TGTGCCAGCAGCCCGGGACAGCCCACAGATACGCAGTATTTT. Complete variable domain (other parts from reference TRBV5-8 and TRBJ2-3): EAGVTQSPTHLIKTRGQQATLRCSPISGHTSVYWYQQALGLGLQFLLWYDEGEERNRGNFPPRFSGRQFPNYSSELNVNALELEDSALYLCASSPGQPTDTQYFGPGTRLTVL.

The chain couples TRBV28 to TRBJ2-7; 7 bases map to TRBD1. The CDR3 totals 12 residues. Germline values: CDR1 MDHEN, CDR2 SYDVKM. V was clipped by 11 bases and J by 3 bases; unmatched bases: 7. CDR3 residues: CAVQRDSYEQYF. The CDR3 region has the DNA TGTGCCGTTCAAAGGGACAGCTACGAGCAGTACTTC.

DNA of the CDR3: TGTGCCACCCACCCTAAGGGCGGGGGGAAATACAATGAGCAGTTCTTC. Encoded protein: CATHPKGGGKYNEQFF. The gene calls are TRBV15 and TRBJ2-1; the match to TRBD2 covers 8 bases. Germline trimming cut 8 bases from V and 4 bases from J; bases unmatched to any gene: 13. The germline V gene encodes CDR1 LNHNV and CDR2 YYDKDF (reference sequence). The CDR3 has 16 residues. The full variable domain, with the rest looked up from reference TRBV15 and TRBJ2-1, is DAMVIQNPRYQVTQFGKPVTLSCSQTLNHNVMYWYQQKSSQAPKLLFHYYDKDFNNEADTPDNFQSRRPNTSFCFLDIRSPGLGDTAMYLCATHPKGGGKYNEQFFGPGTRLTVL.

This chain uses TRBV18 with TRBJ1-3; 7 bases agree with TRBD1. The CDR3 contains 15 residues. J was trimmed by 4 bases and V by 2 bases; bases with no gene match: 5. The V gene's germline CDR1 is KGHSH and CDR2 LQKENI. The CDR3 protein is CASSPTTGSGNTIYF. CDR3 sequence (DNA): TGTGCCAGCTCACCAACGACAGGGTCGGGAAACACCATATATTTT.

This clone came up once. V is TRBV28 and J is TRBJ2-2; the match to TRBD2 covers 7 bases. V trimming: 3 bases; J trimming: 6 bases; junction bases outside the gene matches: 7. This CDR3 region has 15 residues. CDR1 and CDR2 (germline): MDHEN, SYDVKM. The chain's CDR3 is CASSLGGVGSGELFF. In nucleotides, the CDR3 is TGTGCCAGCAGTTTGGGAGGGGTGGGTTCCGGGGAGCTGTTTTTT.

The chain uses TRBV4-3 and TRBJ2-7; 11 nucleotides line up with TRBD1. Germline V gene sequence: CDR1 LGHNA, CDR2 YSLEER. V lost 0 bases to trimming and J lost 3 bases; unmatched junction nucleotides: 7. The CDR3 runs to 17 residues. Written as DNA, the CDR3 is TGCGCCAGCAGCCAAGATAGGACAGGGGGCATCTTCTACGAGCAGTACTTC. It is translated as CASSQDRTGGIFYEQYF.

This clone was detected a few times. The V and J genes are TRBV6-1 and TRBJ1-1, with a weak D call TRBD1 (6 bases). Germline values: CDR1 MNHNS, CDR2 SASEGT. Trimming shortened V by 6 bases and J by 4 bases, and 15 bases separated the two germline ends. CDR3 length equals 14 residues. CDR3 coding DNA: TGTGCCAGCAGCTCACAGGGAGGGGGCACTGAAGCTTTCTTT. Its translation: CASSSQGGGTEAFF.

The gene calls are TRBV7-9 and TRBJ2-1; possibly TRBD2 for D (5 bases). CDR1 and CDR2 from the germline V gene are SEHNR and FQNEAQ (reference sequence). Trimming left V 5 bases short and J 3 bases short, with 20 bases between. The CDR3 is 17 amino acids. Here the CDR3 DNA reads TGTGCCAGCAGCCCCCCTCTAGATATAGCGTACTACAATGAGCAGTTCTTC. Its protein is CASSPPLDIAYYNEQFF. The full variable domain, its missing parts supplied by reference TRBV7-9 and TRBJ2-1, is DTGVSQNPRHKITKRGQNVTFRCDPISEHNRLYWYRQTLGQGPEFLTYFQNEAQLEKSRLLSDRFSAERPKGSFSTLEIQRTEQGDSAMYLCASSPPLDIAYYNEQFFGPGTRLTVL.

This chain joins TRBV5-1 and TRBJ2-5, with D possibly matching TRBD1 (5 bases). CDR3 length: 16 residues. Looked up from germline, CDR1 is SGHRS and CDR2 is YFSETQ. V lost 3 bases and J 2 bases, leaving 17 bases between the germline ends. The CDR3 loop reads CASSWPGAGRQETQYF. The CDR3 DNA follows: TGCGCCAGCAGCTGGCCTGGGGCAGGAAGGCAAGAGACCCAGTACTTC.

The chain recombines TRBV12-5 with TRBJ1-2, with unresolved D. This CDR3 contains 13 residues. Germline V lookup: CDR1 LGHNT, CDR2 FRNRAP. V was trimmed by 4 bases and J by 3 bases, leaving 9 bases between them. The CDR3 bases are TGTGCTAGTGGTTCTGACAATTACTATGGCTACACCTTC. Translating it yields CASGSDNYYGYTF.

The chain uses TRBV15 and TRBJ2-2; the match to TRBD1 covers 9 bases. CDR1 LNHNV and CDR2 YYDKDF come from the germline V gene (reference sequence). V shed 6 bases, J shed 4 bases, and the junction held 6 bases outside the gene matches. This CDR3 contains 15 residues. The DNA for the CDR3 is TGTGCCACCAGTCCCGACAGGGGGTTCACCGGGGAGCTGTTTTTT. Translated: CATSPDRGFTGELFF.

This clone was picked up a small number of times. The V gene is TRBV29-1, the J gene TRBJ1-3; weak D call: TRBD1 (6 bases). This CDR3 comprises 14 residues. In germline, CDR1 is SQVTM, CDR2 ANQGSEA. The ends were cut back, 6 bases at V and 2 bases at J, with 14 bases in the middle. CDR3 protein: CSVWTDYPGNTIYF. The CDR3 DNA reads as TGCAGCGTCTGGACAGACTACCCTGGAAACACCATATATTTT.

The CDR3 nucleotides are TGCGCCAGCAGCCAGGACAGGGTTAAGGGAACTGAAGCTTTCTTT. It encodes CASSQDRVKGTEAFF. The rearrangement joins TRBV5-1 to TRBJ1-1; 8 bases agree with TRBD1. With V trimmed by 4 bases and J by 5 bases, 10 bases remained unmatched. Germline assignment: CDR1 SGHRS and CDR2 YFSETQ. The CDR3 spans 15 residues.

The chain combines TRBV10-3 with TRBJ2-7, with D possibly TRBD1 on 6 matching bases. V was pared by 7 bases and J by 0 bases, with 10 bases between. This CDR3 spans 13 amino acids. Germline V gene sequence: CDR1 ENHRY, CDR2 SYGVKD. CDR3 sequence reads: CAIKTGSSYEQYF. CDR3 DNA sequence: TGTGCCATCAAGACAGGAAGCTCCTACGAGCAGTACTTC.